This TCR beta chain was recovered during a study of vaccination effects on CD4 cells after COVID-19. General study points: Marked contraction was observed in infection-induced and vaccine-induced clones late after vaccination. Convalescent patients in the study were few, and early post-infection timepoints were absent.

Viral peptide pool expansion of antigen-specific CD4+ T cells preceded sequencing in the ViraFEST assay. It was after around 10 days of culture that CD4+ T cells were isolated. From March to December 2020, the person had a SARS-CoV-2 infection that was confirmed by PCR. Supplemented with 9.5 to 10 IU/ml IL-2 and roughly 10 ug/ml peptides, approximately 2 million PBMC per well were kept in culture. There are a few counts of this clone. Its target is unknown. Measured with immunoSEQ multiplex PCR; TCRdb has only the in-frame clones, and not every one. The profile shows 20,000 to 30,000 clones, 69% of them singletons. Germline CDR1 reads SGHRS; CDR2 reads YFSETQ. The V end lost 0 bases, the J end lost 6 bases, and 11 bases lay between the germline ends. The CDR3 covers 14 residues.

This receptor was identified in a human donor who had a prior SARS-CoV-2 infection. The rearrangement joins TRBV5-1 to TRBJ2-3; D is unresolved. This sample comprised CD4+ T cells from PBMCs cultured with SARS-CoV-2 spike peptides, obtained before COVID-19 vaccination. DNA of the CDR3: TGCGCCAGCAGCTTGGCGGTACAGTCGGATACGCAGTATTTT. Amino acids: CASSLAVQSDTQYF.